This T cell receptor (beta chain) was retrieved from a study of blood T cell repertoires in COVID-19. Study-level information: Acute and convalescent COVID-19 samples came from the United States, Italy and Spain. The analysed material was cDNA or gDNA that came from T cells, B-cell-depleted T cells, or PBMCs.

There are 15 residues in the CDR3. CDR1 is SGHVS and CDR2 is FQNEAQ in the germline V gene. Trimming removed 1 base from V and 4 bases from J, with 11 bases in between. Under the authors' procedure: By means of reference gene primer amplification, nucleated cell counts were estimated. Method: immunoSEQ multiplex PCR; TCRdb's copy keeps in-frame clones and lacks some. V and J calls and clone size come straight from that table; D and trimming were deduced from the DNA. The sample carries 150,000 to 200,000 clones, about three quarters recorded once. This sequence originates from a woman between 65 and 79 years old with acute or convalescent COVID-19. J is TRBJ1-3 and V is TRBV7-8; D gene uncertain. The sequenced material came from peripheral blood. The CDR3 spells CASSLGRTRGNTIYF. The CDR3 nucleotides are TGTGCCAGCAGCTTAGGTCGGACTCGCGGAAACACCATATATTTT. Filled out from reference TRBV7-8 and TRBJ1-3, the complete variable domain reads GAGVSQSPRYKVAKRGQDVALRCDPISGHVSLFWYQQALGQGPEFLTYFQNEAQLDKSGLPSDRFFAERPEGSVSTLKIQRTQQEDSAVYLCASSLGRTRGNTIYFGEGSWLTVV.